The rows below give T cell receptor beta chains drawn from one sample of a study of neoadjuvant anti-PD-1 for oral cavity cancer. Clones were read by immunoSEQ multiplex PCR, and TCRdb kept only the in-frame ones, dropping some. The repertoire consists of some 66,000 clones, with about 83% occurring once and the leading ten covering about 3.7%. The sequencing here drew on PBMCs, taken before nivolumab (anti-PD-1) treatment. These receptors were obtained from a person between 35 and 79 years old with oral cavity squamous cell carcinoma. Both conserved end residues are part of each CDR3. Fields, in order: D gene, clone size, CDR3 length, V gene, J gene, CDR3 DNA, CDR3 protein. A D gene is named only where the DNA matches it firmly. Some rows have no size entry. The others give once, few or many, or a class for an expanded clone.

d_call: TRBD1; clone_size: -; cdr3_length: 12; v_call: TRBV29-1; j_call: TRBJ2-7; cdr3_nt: TGCAGCGTAAGACAGGGTGGCTACGAGCAGTACTTC; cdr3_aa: CSVRQGGYEQYF
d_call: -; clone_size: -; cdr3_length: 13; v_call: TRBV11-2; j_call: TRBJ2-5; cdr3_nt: TGTGCCAGCAGCTTAGGAGGGGTAGAGACCCAGTACTTC; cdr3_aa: CASSLGGVETQYF
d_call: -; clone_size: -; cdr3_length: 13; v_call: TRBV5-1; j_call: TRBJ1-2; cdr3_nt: TGCGCCAGCAGCTTGGAGACAGCCTATGGCTACACCTTC; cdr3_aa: CASSLETAYGYTF
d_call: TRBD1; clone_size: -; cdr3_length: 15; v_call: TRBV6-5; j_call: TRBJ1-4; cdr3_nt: TGTGCCAGCAGTTACTCCGGGACAGGGTCTGAAAAACTGTTTTTT; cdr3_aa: CASSYSGTGSEKLFF
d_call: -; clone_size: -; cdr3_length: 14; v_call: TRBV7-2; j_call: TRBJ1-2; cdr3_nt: TGTGCCAGCAGCTTATCGGCCATAAACTATGGCTACACCTTC; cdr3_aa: CASSLSAINYGYTF
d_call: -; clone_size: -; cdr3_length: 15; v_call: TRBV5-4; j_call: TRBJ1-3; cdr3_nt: TGTGCCAGCAGCTTGGACGGTGGGGCTGGAAACACCATATATTTT; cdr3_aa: CASSLDGGAGNTIYF
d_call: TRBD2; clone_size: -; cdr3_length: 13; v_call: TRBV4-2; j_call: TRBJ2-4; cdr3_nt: TGTGCCAGCAGCCGGCCCGGGGGGAACATTCAGTACTTC; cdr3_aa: CASSRPGGNIQYF
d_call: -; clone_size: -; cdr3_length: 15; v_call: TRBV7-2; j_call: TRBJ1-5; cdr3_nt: TGTGCCAGCAGCTTACGAAGAGGGACCAATCAGCCCCAGCATTTT; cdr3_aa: CASSLRRGTNQPQHF
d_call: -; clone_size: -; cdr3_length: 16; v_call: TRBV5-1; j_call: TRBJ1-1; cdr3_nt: TGCGCCAGCAGATTTGCTGGTGGGGAAGGGAACACTGAAGCTTTCTTT; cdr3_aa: CASRFAGGEGNTEAFF
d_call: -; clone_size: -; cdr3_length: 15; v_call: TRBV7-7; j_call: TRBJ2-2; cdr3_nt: TGTGCTAGCAGCCCTATTGGGACGAACACCGGGGAGCTGTTTTTT; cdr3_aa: CASSPIGTNTGELFF
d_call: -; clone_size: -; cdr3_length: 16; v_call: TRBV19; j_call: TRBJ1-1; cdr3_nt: TGTGCCAGCCTGAAACAGTCAACTTTCTTGAACACTGAAGCTTTCTTT; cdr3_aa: CASLKQSTFLNTEAFF
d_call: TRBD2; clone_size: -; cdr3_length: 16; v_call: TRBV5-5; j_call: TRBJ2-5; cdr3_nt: TGTGCCAGCAGCTTGGGGTGGGAGGGGACGCAGGAGACCCAGTACTTC; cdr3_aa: CASSLGWEGTQETQYF
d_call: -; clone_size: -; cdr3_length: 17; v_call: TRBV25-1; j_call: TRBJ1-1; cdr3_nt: TGTGCCAGCAGTGCATCTGACTGGGGGTTAAGGAACACTGAAGCTTTCTTT; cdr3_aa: CASSASDWGLRNTEAFF
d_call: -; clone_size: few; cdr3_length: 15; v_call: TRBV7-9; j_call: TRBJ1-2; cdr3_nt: TGTGCCAGCAGCTTACGGGAAGGACCTAACTATGGCTACACCTTC; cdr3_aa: CASSLREGPNYGYTF
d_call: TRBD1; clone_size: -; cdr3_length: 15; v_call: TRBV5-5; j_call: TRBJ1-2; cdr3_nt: TGTGCCAGCAGCTGGACCGGGACAGCTAACTATGGCTACACCTTC; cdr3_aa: CASSWTGTANYGYTF
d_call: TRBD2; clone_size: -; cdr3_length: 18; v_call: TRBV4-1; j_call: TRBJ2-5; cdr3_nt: TGCGCCAGCAGCCAAGGATTCCTAGCGGGGGGGAGACAAGAGACCCAGTACTTC; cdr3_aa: CASSQGFLAGGRQETQYF
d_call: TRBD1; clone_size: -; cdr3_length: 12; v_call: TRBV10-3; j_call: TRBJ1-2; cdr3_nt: TGTGCCATCAACGACAGGGGCTATGGCTACACCTTC; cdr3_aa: CAINDRGYGYTF
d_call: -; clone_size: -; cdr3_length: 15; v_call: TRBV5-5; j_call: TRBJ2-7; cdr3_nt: TGTGCCAGCAGCTTGGTAGGCAGGGCCTCCTACGAGCAGTACTTC; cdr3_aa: CASSLVGRASYEQYF
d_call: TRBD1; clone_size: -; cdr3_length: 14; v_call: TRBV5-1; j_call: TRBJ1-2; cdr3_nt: TGCGCCAGCAGCTTGGGACAGGGTAACTATGGCTACACCTTC; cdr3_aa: CASSLGQGNYGYTF
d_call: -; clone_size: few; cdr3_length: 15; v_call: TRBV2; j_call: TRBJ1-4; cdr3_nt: TGTGCCAGCGGCCCGAGGGGAGCCACTAATGAAAAACTGTTTTTT; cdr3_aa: CASGPRGATNEKLFF
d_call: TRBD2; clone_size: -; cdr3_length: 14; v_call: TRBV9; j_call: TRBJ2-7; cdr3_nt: TGTGCCAGCAGCGTAGTGGGGACTAGTCCCGAGCAGTACTTC; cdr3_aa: CASSVVGTSPEQYF
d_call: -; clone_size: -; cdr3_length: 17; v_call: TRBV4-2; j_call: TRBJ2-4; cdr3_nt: TGTGCCAGCAGCCAAGATCATGTGGGGGTGGCCAAAAACATTCAGTACTTC; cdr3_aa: CASSQDHVGVAKNIQYF
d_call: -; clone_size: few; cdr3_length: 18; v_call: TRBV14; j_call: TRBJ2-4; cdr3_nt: TGTGCCAGCAGCCAAGGCCTTTATACTAGAAAGGACAAAAACATTCAGTACTTC; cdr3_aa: CASSQGLYTRKDKNIQYF
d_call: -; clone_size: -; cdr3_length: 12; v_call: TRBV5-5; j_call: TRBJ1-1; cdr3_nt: TGTGCCAGCAGCTGGGGGTGGAATGAAGCTTTCTTT; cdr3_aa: CASSWGWNEAFF
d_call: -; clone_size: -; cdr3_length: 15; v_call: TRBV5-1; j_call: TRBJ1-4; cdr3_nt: TGCGCCAGCACCAGATGGGGGTGGTCTAATGAAAAACTGTTTTTT; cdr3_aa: CASTRWGWSNEKLFF
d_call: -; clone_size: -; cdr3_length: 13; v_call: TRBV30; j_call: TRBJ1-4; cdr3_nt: TGTGCCTGGAGTGCGGCAGACAATGAAAAACTGTTTTTT; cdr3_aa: CAWSAADNEKLFF
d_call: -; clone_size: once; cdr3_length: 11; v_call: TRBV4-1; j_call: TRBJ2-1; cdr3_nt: TGCGCCAGCAGCCGGACAAATGAGCAGTTCTTC; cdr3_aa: CASSRTNEQFF
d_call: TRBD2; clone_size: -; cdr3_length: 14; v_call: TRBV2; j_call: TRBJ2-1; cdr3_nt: TGTGCCAGCCGTAAGGCTAGCGGATCCAATGAGCAGTTCTTC; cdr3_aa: CASRKASGSNEQFF
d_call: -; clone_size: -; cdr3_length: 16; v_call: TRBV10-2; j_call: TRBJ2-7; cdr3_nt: TGCGCCAGCACCGCACGAATGGGACTCAGCTCCTACGAGCAGTACTTC; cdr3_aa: CASTARMGLSSYEQYF
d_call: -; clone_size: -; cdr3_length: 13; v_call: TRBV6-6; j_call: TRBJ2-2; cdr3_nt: TGTGCCAGCAGTTCAGACAGCACCGGGGAGCTGTTTTTT; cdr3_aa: CASSSDSTGELFF
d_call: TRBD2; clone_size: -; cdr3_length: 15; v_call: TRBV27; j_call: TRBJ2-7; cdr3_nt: TGTGCCAGCAGTTCCAGACTAGCGGGACTCAGCGAGCAGTACTTC; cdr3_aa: CASSSRLAGLSEQYF
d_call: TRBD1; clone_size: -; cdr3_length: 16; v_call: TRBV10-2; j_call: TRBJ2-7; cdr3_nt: TGCGCCAGCAGTGATGTGGGACAGGGATACTCCTACGAGCAGTACTTC; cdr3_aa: CASSDVGQGYSYEQYF
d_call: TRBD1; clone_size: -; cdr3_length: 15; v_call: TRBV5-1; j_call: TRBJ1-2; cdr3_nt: TGCGCCAGCAGCTTGGGACTTGGACAGGCCCATAACTACACCTTC; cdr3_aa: CASSLGLGQAHNYTF
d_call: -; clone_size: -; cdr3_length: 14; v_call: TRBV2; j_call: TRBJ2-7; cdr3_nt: TGTGCCAGCAGATTGACAGGTTCTCCCTACGAGCAGTACTTC; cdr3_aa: CASRLTGSPYEQYF
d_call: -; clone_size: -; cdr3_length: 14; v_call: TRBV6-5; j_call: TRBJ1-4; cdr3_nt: TGTGCCAGCAGGCGACAGATGATTAATGAAAAACTGTTTTTT; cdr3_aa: CASRRQMINEKLFF
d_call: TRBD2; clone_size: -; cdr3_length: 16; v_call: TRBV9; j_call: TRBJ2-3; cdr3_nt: TGTGCCAGCAGCGGGACAACAGCGGGGTTTACAGATACGCAGTATTTT; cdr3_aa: CASSGTTAGFTDTQYF
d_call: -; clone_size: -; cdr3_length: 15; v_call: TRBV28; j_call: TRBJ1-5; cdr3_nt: TGTGCCAGCAGCCTGCCGAGACAGCTGAATCAGCCCCAGCATTTT; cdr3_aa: CASSLPRQLNQPQHF